Listed below are T cell receptor beta chains from one sample, sequenced in a study of T-cell memory formation after mild COVID-19. MiXCR, applied by TCRdb to the 5' RACE reads, yields one record per CDR3 protein. The sample lists about 470,000 distinct CDR3 sequences; 18% were seen once. The sample consisted of PBMCs or a T cell subset sorted from them (not recorded which). These receptors all come from an adult woman who had mild COVID-19 (a few samples of this study predate the infection). Cell type and time point are not known. CDR3s include the opening cysteine and the closing phenylalanine or tryptophan. The D gene is left open where the match is weak. Not all rows give a size; the values are once, few, many and, for expanded clones, a class.

>TRBJ1-5|NA|TRBV12-3/TRBV12-4|NA
TGTGCCAGCAGTTCAGGTCAGCCCCAGCATTTT
CASSSGQPQHF
>TRBJ1-4|NA|TRBV12-3/TRBV12-4|few
TGTGCCAGCAGTTTTTACAGTAATGAAAAACTGTTTTTT
CASSFYSNEKLFF
>TRBJ2-2|NA|TRBV15|NA
TGTGCCACCAGCAGAGTCCTTATGGCCGGGGAGCTGTTTTTT
CATSRVLMAGELFF
>TRBJ2-1|NA|TRBV5-1|many
TGCGCCAGCAGCTTGCGGGGGCGGGGTGACAATGAGCAGTTCTTC
CASSLRGRGDNEQFF
>TRBJ2-5|NA|TRBV27|few
TGTGCCAGCGGGAGTTCCGGAGAGACCCAGTACTTC
CASGSSGETQYF
>TRBJ2-1|NA|TRBV29-1|few
TGCAGCGTTGGAGGAGGAACTGAGCAGTTCTTC
CSVGGGTEQFF
>TRBJ1-1|NA|TRBV18|few
TGTGCCAGCGGGAAACTCGGGACAAGTAATGAAGCTTTCTTT
CASGKLGTSNEAFF
>TRBJ2-3|NA|TRBV5-4|NA
TGTGCCAGCAGCTCGAGGGGGACTCGGAACACAGATACGCAGTATTTT
CASSSRGTRNTDTQYF
>TRBJ2-1|NA|TRBV7-2|many
TGTGCCAGCAGCTTGGCTGCAAACCAGAATGAGCAGTTCTTC
CASSLAANQNEQFF
>TRBJ1-1|NA|TRBV20-1|NA
TGCAGCCTCCAAAGGGGGACTGAAGCTTTCTTT
CSLQRGTEAFF
>TRBJ2-7|NA|TRBV25-1|many
TGTGCCAGCAGTGGAGGCTACGAGCAGTACTTC
CASSGGYEQYF
>TRBJ2-2|NA|TRBV30|NA
TGTGCCTGGACCAGCTTAAGGGTCACCGGGGAGCTGTTTTTT
CAWTSLRVTGELFF
>TRBJ1-2|NA|TRBV6-6|NA
TGTGCCAGCCGACGGGACTATGGCTACACCTTC
CASRRDYGYTF
>TRBJ1-1|NA|TRBV12-3/TRBV12-4|many
TGTGCCAGCAGTTTGAGAAGGACTGAAGCTTTCTTT
CASSLRRTEAFF
>TRBJ2-2|NA|TRBV4-2|few
TGTGCCAGCAGCCAACCCGGGACGTACACCGGGGAGCTGTTTTTT
CASSQPGTYTGELFF
>TRBJ2-7|NA|TRBV28|NA
TGTGCCAGCAGTCTCGAGGACAGTTTCTACGAGCAGTACTTC
CASSLEDSFYEQYF
>TRBJ2-6|NA|TRBV24-1|NA
TGTGCCACCAGTGATTTCACAGCCTCTGGGGCCAACGTCCTGACTTTC
CATSDFTASGANVLTF
>TRBJ2-7|NA|TRBV20-1|NA
TGCAGTGCTGGTTTCTTCAACCTGGACCACTACGAGCAGTACTTC
CSAGFFNLDHYEQYF
>TRBJ2-7|NA|TRBV12-3/TRBV12-4|NA
TGTGCCAGCAGCCCGGGTACGATCTACGAGCAGTACTTC
CASSPGTIYEQYF
>TRBJ2-7|NA|TRBV12-3/TRBV12-4|many
TGTGCCAGCAGTTTAGGCCTCTACGAGCAGTACTTC
CASSLGLYEQYF
>TRBJ2-1|NA|TRBV7-6|few
TGTGCCAGCAGCTTAGGAGCCTGGAGCTCCTACAATGAGCAGTTCTTC
CASSLGAWSSYNEQFF
>TRBJ2-2|NA|TRBV11-1|NA
TGTGCCAGCAGCTGGGGACCCGGGGAGCTGTTTTTT
CASSWGPGELFF